The rows below give T cell receptor beta chains drawn from one sample of a study of cytomegalovirus exposure and HLA in healthy donors. Using immunoSEQ multiplex PCR, the repertoire was profiled, and TCRdb retains in-frame clones only, with some absent. The sample shows more than 150,000 clones, around three quarters of them seen only once. The sequencing input was PBMCs. All receptors derive from a man between 35 and 55 years old in good health and CMV-seronegative. Both conserved end residues are part of each CDR3. The D gene is left open where the match is weak. Rows may omit the clone size; those that give it use once, few, many or a size class.

abundance	v_gene	j_gene	d_gene	CDR3nt	CDR3aa
once	TRBV5-1	TRBJ1-1	TRBD1	TGCGCCAGCAGCGGAGGGTCAGGGGGGAACACTGAAGCTTTCTTT	CASSGGSGGNTEAFF
.	TRBV28	TRBJ2-1	TRBD2	TGTGCCAGCAGTTTATCGGCGGGAGGGGTTAATGAGCAGTTCTTC	CASSLSAGGVNEQFF
once	TRBV7-9	TRBJ2-2	.	TGTGCCAGTAAAGGGGGTTTGAACACCGGGGAGCTGTTTTTT	CASKGGLNTGELFF
.	TRBV19	TRBJ1-5	TRBD1	TGTGCCAGCCGGGACAGGGCCCATCAGCCCCAGCATTTT	CASRDRAHQPQHF
.	TRBV28	TRBJ1-5	TRBD1	TGTGCCAGCAGTTTCTTCCAGGGGGTTAAAAATCAGCCCCAGCATTTT	CASSFFQGVKNQPQHF
.	TRBV28	TRBJ2-2	.	TGTGCCAGCAGTTTATCCGCGTGGACCGGGGAGCTGTTTTTT	CASSLSAWTGELFF
.	TRBV7-9	TRBJ2-3	TRBD2	TGTGCCAGCGGGGGACTAGCGCCTAGCACAGATACGCAGTATTTT	CASGGLAPSTDTQYF
few	TRBV7-9	TRBJ2-1	TRBD2	TGTGCCAGCAGCCCCAGGTGGGAAGCGGGAGGTCCGTATGAGCAGTTCTTC	CASSPRWEAGGPYEQFF
.	TRBV6-5	TRBJ1-2	.	TGTGCCAGCAGGATTCCCTCCGGGGGAGGCTATGGCTACACCTTC	CASRIPSGGGYGYTF
.	TRBV5-1	TRBJ2-7	.	TGCGCCAGCAGCTTGGGACAGACCGAGGACGAGCAGTACTTC	CASSLGQTEDEQYF
.	TRBV19	TRBJ2-7	.	TGTGCCAGTAAGGAGAATCCCGACTCCTACGAGCAGTACTTC	CASKENPDSYEQYF
.	TRBV27	TRBJ2-2	TRBD1	TGTGCCAGCAGGCCTCTGGACAGGGGCTACACCGGGGAGCTGTTTTTT	CASRPLDRGYTGELFF
.	TRBV27	TRBJ2-2	TRBD1	TGTGCCAGCAAGCTCGGGACAGCTAGGGCCGGGGAGCTGTTTTTT	CASKLGTARAGELFF
.	TRBV5-1	TRBJ2-3	TRBD2	TGCGCCAGCAGTCCGGCGGGAGGCACAGATACGCAGTATTTT	CASSPAGGTDTQYF
.	TRBV29-1	TRBJ2-7	TRBD1	TGCAGCGCCATTCAGGGGGTCCACGAGCAGTACTTC	CSAIQGVHEQYF
.	TRBV27	TRBJ1-2	TRBD1	TGTGCCAGCAAACACAGGGGGCTGAGCTATGGCTACACCTTC	CASKHRGLSYGYTF
.	TRBV10-3	TRBJ2-1	TRBD1	TGTGCCATCACGGACAGGGCGTACAATGAGCAGTTCTTC	CAITDRAYNEQFF
.	TRBV19	TRBJ2-2	.	TGTGCCAGTAGTCTTTGGACAGGAGGGACCGGGGAGCTGTTTTTT	CASSLWTGGTGELFF
few	TRBV7-9	TRBJ2-2	.	TGTGCCAGCAGCTCTCGCGCGAGCACCGGGGAGCTGTTTTTT	CASSSRASTGELFF
once	TRBV4-1	TRBJ2-7	TRBD1	TGCGCCAGCAGCCAACTCGACAGGGCCGCCTACGAGCAGTACTTC	CASSQLDRAAYEQYF
.	TRBV2	TRBJ2-3	.	TGTGCCAGCGGGGGGGACAGGCCTTTGGATACGCAGTATTTT	CASGGDRPLDTQYF
once	TRBV4-2	TRBJ2-7	.	TGTGCCAGCAGCCAAGAATGGTCTAGTGGCTACGAGCAGTACTTC	CASSQEWSSGYEQYF
.	TRBV21-1	TRBJ2-7	.	TGTGCCAGCATGCCCCGGGACATCTCCTACGAGCAGTACTTC	CASMPRDISYEQYF
.	TRBV6-1	TRBJ1-5	.	TGTGCCAGCAGTGAAAGTAGGCCTCCGCGGTATCAGCCCCAGCATTTT	CASSESRPPRYQPQHF
.	TRBV19	TRBJ2-1	TRBD2	TGTGCCAGTAGTCCGACTCGGGAGGGGGGAAATGAGCAGTTCTTC	CASSPTREGGNEQFF
few	TRBV18	TRBJ1-3	.	TGTGCCAGCTCACCCCAGGGTGTGTCTGGAAACACCATATATTTT	CASSPQGVSGNTIYF
.	TRBV27	TRBJ1-6	TRBD1	TGTGCCAGCAGTTCACAGGGGGCGCGGGGTAATTCACCCCTCCACTTT	CASSSQGARGNSPLHF
.	TRBV15	TRBJ2-3	TRBD2	TGTGCCACCAGCAGAGCCAGAGCGGGGGTAGATACGCAGTATTTT	CATSRARAGVDTQYF
.	TRBV29-1	TRBJ2-1	.	TGCAGCGGGGGGGAGGACTCCTACAATGAGCAGTTCTTC	CSGGEDSYNEQFF
.	TRBV6-1	TRBJ2-1	.	TGTGCCAGCAGCCAAAGTTGGAGTGAGCAGTTCTTC	CASSQSWSEQFF
.	TRBV5-1	TRBJ2-5	TRBD1	TGCGCCAGCAGCTTGGGGGACAGGGGGGAGACCCAGTACTTC	CASSLGDRGETQYF
.	TRBV27	TRBJ1-5	.	TGTGCCAGCACCCTGAGTCGAGGGCAGCCCCAGCATTTT	CASTLSRGQPQHF
.	TRBV27	TRBJ2-7	TRBD1	TGTGCCAGCAGTGGACAGGGGAAAACCTACGAGCAGTACTTC	CASSGQGKTYEQYF
.	TRBV5-5	TRBJ2-1	TRBD1	TGTGCCAGCACCCCAAGGACAGGGAACTACAATGAGCAGTTCTTC	CASTPRTGNYNEQFF
.	TRBV7-3	TRBJ2-1	.	TGTGCCAGCAGCTCCGGTTACAATGAGCAGTTCTTC	CASSSGYNEQFF
.	TRBV28	TRBJ2-4	.	TGTGCCACCGCCCCCGGGGGAAACATTCAGTACTTC	CATAPGGNIQYF
.	TRBV4-2	TRBJ2-7	.	TGTGCCAGCAGCCAAGGGGCCCAGGGTGCCTACGAGCAGTACTTC	CASSQGAQGAYEQYF
.	TRBV11-3	TRBJ2-1	.	TGTGCCAGCAGCTTAGGTTACTCCTACAATGAGCAGTTCTTC	CASSLGYSYNEQFF
.	TRBV28	TRBJ2-6	.	TGTGCCAGCAGTTTATTTGGGGTTGGGGCCAACGGCCTGACTTTC	CASSLFGVGANGLTF
.	TRBV7-3	TRBJ2-7	TRBD1	TGTGCCAGCAGCCAATTACGTCGGGACAGGGGGTACGAGCAGTACTTC	CASSQLRRDRGYEQYF